The rows below give T cell receptor beta chains drawn from one sample of a study of cytomegalovirus exposure and HLA in healthy donors. Sequencing was performed with immunoSEQ multiplex PCR; in TCRdb, only in-frame clones are kept and a portion is missing. The profile shows 110,000 to 150,000 clones, about 8.9% of them singletons. The sequencing sample was made of PBMCs. The receptors derive from a man aged 50 to 59 in good health and CMV-seronegative. CDR3s include the opening cysteine and the closing phenylalanine or tryptophan. D genes are given only for firm matches. For some rows the clone size is stated as once, few or many, or as a class when expanded; others skip it.

J gene,V gene,D gene,clone size,CDR3 length,CDR3 DNA,CDR3 protein
TRBJ2-4,TRBV5-1,-,few,14,TGCGCCAGCAGTCAGGGCGGGACCAAAAACATTCAGTACTTC,CASSQGGTKNIQYF
TRBJ2-7,TRBV7-9,-,-,12,TGTGCCAGCAGCTTAGGAGGGCTCGAGCAGTACTTC,CASSLGGLEQYF
TRBJ2-1,TRBV5-1,-,few,15,TGCGCCAGCAGTCCGGGGGGCTCGACCATCAATGAGCAGTTCTTC,CASSPGGSTINEQFF
TRBJ2-7,TRBV6-5,TRBD1,few,15,TGTGCCAGCAATTCGAACAGGGGGCTTTTGTACGAGCAGTACTTC,CASNSNRGLLYEQYF
TRBJ1-4,TRBV5-6,-,-,13,TGTGCCAGCAGCTGGGGGGTTAATGAAAAACTGTTTTTT,CASSWGVNEKLFF
TRBJ2-6,TRBV9,-,few,17,TGTGCCAGCAGCCCCAGCGGGCGTCGCTCTGGGGCCAACGTCCTGACTTTC,CASSPSGRRSGANVLTF
TRBJ1-5,TRBV30,-,few,13,TGTGCCTGGAGTCAGAGGGCGGATCAGCCCCAGCATTTT,CAWSQRADQPQHF
TRBJ1-2,TRBV5-8,-,-,16,TGTGCCAGCAGCCGCAGAGGGGGTGCCGCCCTGGGTGGCTACACCTTC,CASSRRGGAALGGYTF
TRBJ1-2,TRBV19,TRBD1,-,14,TGTGCCAGTCTATTGACAGGGGTTAACTATGGCTACACCTTC,CASLLTGVNYGYTF
TRBJ1-1,TRBV6-1,-,-,13,TGTGCCAGCAGTGAAGTACAGGGAACTGAAGCTTTCTTT,CASSEVQGTEAFF
TRBJ2-2,TRBV25-1,TRBD1,few,15,TGTGCCAGCAGGGGACAGGGTAGAGGCACCGGGAAGCTGTTTTTT,CASRGQGRGTGKLFF
TRBJ2-2,TRBV30,TRBD1,few,16,TGTGCCTGGAGTAGTGACAGGGGGATTAACACCGGGGAGCTGTTTTTT,CAWSSDRGINTGELFF
TRBJ2-2,TRBV7-9,-,-,15,TGTGCCAGCAGACCAACCAGCGGTCCCACCGGGGAGCTGTTTTTT,CASRPTSGPTGELFF
TRBJ2-7,TRBV29-1,-,few,12,TGCAGCGTTGAAGCGACAGGCTACGAGCAGTACTTC,CSVEATGYEQYF
TRBJ2-3,TRBV7-6,TRBD2,-,16,TGTGCCAGCAGCTTAGCCCTAGCGGGAGGGCCAGATACGCAGTATTTT,CASSLALAGGPDTQYF
TRBJ2-1,TRBV11-3,TRBD2,few,16,TGTGCCAGCAGCTCACCTACTAGCGGGGGATACAATGAGCAGTTCTTC,CASSSPTSGGYNEQFF
TRBJ2-1,TRBV19,TRBD2,few,15,TGTGCCAGTAGTATAAAGGCGGGAGAAGGCAATGAGCAGTTCTTC,CASSIKAGEGNEQFF
TRBJ1-2,TRBV5-6,TRBD1,few,15,TGTGCCAGCAGCTTGGAGACAGGGGTTACCTATGGCTACACCTTC,CASSLETGVTYGYTF
TRBJ1-2,TRBV27,-,-,12,TGTGCCAGCAGTCCCAGGGGAATGGGCTACACCTTC,CASSPRGMGYTF
TRBJ1-2,TRBV18,-,-,16,TGTGCCAGCTCACCCGGAACCCACAGGGTTAGCTATGGCTACACCTTC,CASSPGTHRVSYGYTF
TRBJ1-5,TRBV19,TRBD1,few,16,TGTGCCAGTAGACGACAGGGTCAAAGCAATGCTCAGCCCCAGCATTTT,CASRRQGQSNAQPQHF
TRBJ2-5,TRBV7-2,-,few,18,TGTGCCAGCAGCCCTAGGAGGAAGGACAGCCGGGGAGGGGGGACCCAGTACTTC,CASSPRRKDSRGGGTQYF
TRBJ2-7,TRBV19,-,few,15,TGTGCCAGTAGTATAGCCGGGTTTCTGGCCTACGAGCAGTACTTC,CASSIAGFLAYEQYF
TRBJ1-2,TRBV30,-,few,14,TGTGCCTGGAGTGTACTAATCCCTGTTGGGGGCTACACCTTC,CAWSVLIPVGGYTF
TRBJ1-1,TRBV20-1,-,-,10,TGCAGTGCTAGCATGGAGAAAGCTTTCTTT,CSASMEKAFF
TRBJ2-2,TRBV7-3,-,few,16,TGTGCCAGCAGCTTAATAGGCGGGCAAGTAACTGGGGAGCTGTTTTTT,CASSLIGGQVTGELFF
TRBJ1-5,TRBV6-5,-,-,15,TGTGCCAGCAGGAAATTTCAGGGGAGCAATCAGCCCCAGCATTTT,CASRKFQGSNQPQHF
TRBJ2-1,TRBV5-1,TRBD2,few,17,TGCGCCAGCAGCCCGCCGGGACTAGCGGGAGTTGTCAATGAGCAGTTCTTC,CASSPPGLAGVVNEQFF
TRBJ2-3,TRBV12-5,TRBD1,few,17,TGTGCTAGTGGTTTGGCAGGGACAGTCGCTCGCACAGATACGCAGTATTTT,CASGLAGTVARTDTQYF
TRBJ2-7,TRBV30,-,-,13,TGTGCCTGGACCGATGGGGCGAACTACGAGCAGTACTTC,CAWTDGANYEQYF
TRBJ1-1,TRBV10-3,TRBD1,-,15,TGTGCCATCAGTGAGCGGGACAGGGGTAGCGCTGAAGCTTTCTTT,CAISERDRGSAEAFF
TRBJ2-6,TRBV6-5,-,few,14,TGTGCCAGCAGTTACCTCTCTGGGGCCAACGTCCTGACTTTC,CASSYLSGANVLTF
TRBJ2-3,TRBV10-1,TRBD2,few,14,TGCGCCAGCAGTTCGGGAGCGGGAACAGATACGCAGTATTTT,CASSSGAGTDTQYF